This T cell receptor beta chain is from a study of shared clonotypes between healthy human individuals. The data were produced by immunoSEQ multiplex PCR, yet TCRdb's version contains in-frame clones alone and is incomplete. The data hold approximately 2,300,000 clones, with 85% to 95% observed a single time. Details on this clone: Its matching antigen is unknown.

Regarding the study as a whole: Rarefaction analysis demonstrated incomplete sorted-subset sequencing notwithstanding large depth.

The TCR originated in a man between 18 and 29 years old in good health. Some clones in this sample may be carry-over from other donors' samples. Sequencing was done on a sample of naive CD4+ T cells from PBMCs. Subset indicated: CD45RA+ positively selected.

CDR3 sequence reads: CASSQGALSGNEQFF. The CDR3 nucleotides read TGCGCCAGCAGCCAAGGGGCTTTAAGCGGCAATGAGCAGTTCTTC. The chain couples TRBV4-1 to TRBJ2-1; tentative D call: TRBD2 (5 bases). The CDR3 contains 15 residues. V was cut by 1 base and J by 6 bases, with 13 bases left in between. CDR1 and CDR2 from the germline V gene are MGHRA and YSYEKL.